A single sample is the source of the 10 T cell receptor beta chains below, sequenced in a study of blood T cell repertoires in COVID-19 (dated by TCRdb to the early 2020s). Preparation of the library involved the immunoSEQ multiplex PCR assay. As stored in TCRdb, this immuneACCESS dataset retains in-frame rearrangements with V and J assigned. A fraction of the clones does not appear; measured against another copy, unresolved V genes explain less than half of the discrepancy, and the remainder lacks a known reason. This sample holds some 300,000 clones; roughly 89% were observed only once. The biggest ten clones account for 0.95% to 1.3% of the sample. The specimen was peripheral blood. The source is a woman aged 40 to 49 with COVID-19, enrolled during active disease.

The V call is TRBV6-2 or TRBV6-3, the J call TRBJ2-7; 8 nucleotides match TRBD2. The V segment lost 6 bases and the J segment 1 base; nucleotides outside the gene matches: 17. Germline assignment: CDR1 MNHEY and CDR2 SVGEGT. This CDR3 is built from 18 residues. The CDR3 DNA reads as TGTGCCAGCAGCCCCGAGTCGGGGGGGCACCTCTATTCCTACGAGCAGTACTTC. Protein: CASSPESGGHLYSYEQYF.

This clone came up once. This chain connects TRBV28 to TRBJ1-4, with 9 bases that match TRBD1. CDR1 MDHEN and CDR2 SYDVKM come from the germline V gene. V was pared by 6 bases and J by 8 bases, with 13 bases of the junction left unmatched. The CDR3 loop spans 16 amino acids. CDR3 in DNA: TGTGCCAGCAGATATACCGGGTCTGGACAGGGGGAAAAACTGTTTTTT. It specifies CASRYTGSGQGEKLFF. Full variable domain (outside the CDR3, taken from reference TRBV28 and TRBJ1-4): DVKVTQSSRYLVKRTGEKVFLECVQDMDHENMFWYRQDPGLGLRLIYFSYDVKMKEKGDIPEGYSVSREKKERFSLILESASTNQTSMYLCASRYTGSGQGEKLFFGSGTQLSVL.

This chain uses TRBV5-4 with TRBJ1-4; 11 bases match TRBD1. Trimming took 0 bases from V and 9 from J; bases not matched to a gene: 7. CDR3 size: 16 residues. Germline CDR1 reads SGHNT; CDR2 reads YYREEE (reference sequence). CDR3 in amino acids: CASSLDVGTGGKKLFF. The CDR3, as DNA: TGTGCCAGCAGCTTGGATGTCGGGACAGGGGGTAAAAAACTGTTTTTT.

Notes on this clone: Additional DNA sequences in this sample encode the identical CDR3. J is TRBJ1-2 and V is TRBV7-2; 7 bases line up with TRBD1. The CDR3 spans 13 residues. Germline assignment: CDR1 SGHTA and CDR2 FQGNSA. Trimming removed 5 bases from V and 3 bases from J; junction bases left unmatched: 3. DNA of the CDR3: TGTGCCAGCAGCGCAGACAGGGACTATGGCTACACCTTC. This codes for CASSADRDYGYTF.

J is TRBJ1-5 and V is TRBV6-2 or TRBV6-3, with 8 bases lining up with TRBD1. Per germline, CDR1 MNHEY and CDR2 SVGEGT. The CDR3 has 17 amino acids. Trimming took 2 bases from V and 1 from J; bases not matched to a gene: 7. In DNA, the CDR3 is TGTGCCAGCAGTTACCCCGTCCAGGGGGCGAGCAATCAGCCCCAGCATTTT. The encoded protein is CASSYPVQGASNQPQHF.

This rearrangement joins TRBV7-9 to TRBJ2-5; 7 bases are shared with TRBD1. Germline trimming cut 3 bases from V and 1 base from J; bases unmatched to any gene: 2. The CDR3 consists of 14 residues. Germline V gene sequence: CDR1 SEHNR, CDR2 FQNEAQ (reference sequence). The CDR3 protein is CASSFDRVQETQYF. DNA for the CDR3: TGTGCCAGCAGCTTCGACAGGGTCCAAGAGACCCAGTACTTC.

The chain employs TRBV18 and TRBJ2-2, with TRBD2 matching 11 bases. Germline CDR1 is KGHSH and CDR2 is LQKENI. V lost 1 base to trimming and J lost 2 bases; unmatched junction nucleotides: 6. This CDR3 spans 18 amino acids. CDR3 residues: CASSPLSGTSGNTGELFF. The CDR3 DNA sequence: TGTGCCAGCTCACCACTTTCCGGGACTAGCGGAAACACCGGGGAGCTGTTTTTT.

The gene calls are TRBV28 and TRBJ1-2; no clear D gene. V was cut by 5 bases and J by 2 bases, with 9 bases left in between. The CDR3 runs 13 residues. Germline V CDR1 and CDR2: MDHEN, SYDVKM. The CDR3 spells CASSPTSNYGYTF. The CDR3 DNA sequence: TGTGCCAGCAGTCCTACCTCAAACTATGGCTACACCTTC.

V gene TRBV20-1 combines with J gene TRBJ2-5; weak D call: TRBD2 (6 bases). Germline lookup yields CDR1 DFQATT and CDR2 SNEGSKA (reference sequence). The CDR3 is made up of 13 amino acids. The V end lost 3 bases, the J end lost 2 bases, and 10 bases lay between the germline ends. The CDR3 here is CSASVAGQETQYF. The CDR3 nucleotides are TGCAGTGCTAGTGTCGCGGGGCAAGAGACCCAGTACTTC.

This chain connects TRBV6-2 or TRBV6-3 to TRBJ1-4; the match to TRBD1 covers 11 bases. The CDR3 length is 14 residues. V shed 5 bases and J 7 bases; nucleotides not matched to a gene: 3. Germline CDR1 is MNHEY and CDR2 is SVGEGT. DNA for the CDR3: TGTGCCAGCAGTCGGACAGGGGGCGTTGAAAAACTGTTTTTT. This gives the protein CASSRTGGVEKLFF.